This TCR beta chain was observed in a study of blood T cells in healthy people across ages. On the study more broadly: About one barcoded TCR beta cDNA was captured per two T cells. Overall study findings and caveats: Whereas aged donors had fewer naive CD4+ cells, long-lived donors had more of them and higher diversity.

This clonotype turned up a few times. As yet, its antigen is unknown. Individuals who donated were healthy Caucasians from Russia aged roughly 6 to 100. Samples had at least 7 million PBMCs isolated from them. A J-beta primer mix and a sample-barcoded 5' primer were used in a second PCR of about 7 to 12 cycles. TCRdb re-analysed the 5' RACE reads in MiXCR, keeping a single row per CDR3 protein. The sample lists about 1,500,000 distinct CDR3 sequences; roughly 30% were seen once. Source material: blood. The clonotype comes from a young woman in good health.

The CDR3: CASSFGTLQTTDTQYF. CDR3 nucleotide sequence: TGCGCCAGCAGCTTCGGGACCCTGCAGACCACAGATACGCAGTATTTT. This chain links TRBV5-1 with TRBJ2-3; perhaps D is TRBD1 or TRBD2 (5 bases each). From germline, CDR1 is SGHRS and CDR2 YFSETQ. The CDR3 is 16 amino acids. V was shortened by 2 bases and J by 2 bases, with 15 bases between the two germline ends.